Sequencing of this T cell receptor (beta chain) was carried out in a study of lymphopenia after photon versus proton radiotherapy. Findings and limits, study-wide: Survival link was tested only in deceased patients; proton benefit remains a possibility. Under photons, naive T cells and diversity fell while effector/memory populations rose. Post-nadir diversity loss with photons came from oligoclonal expansion, particularly CD8+ Temra cells.

Generated by immunoSEQ multiplex PCR, the TCRdb table keeps only in-frame clones and is missing some. The sample consists of approximately 170,000 clones, around 85% of them appearing once. Germline V CDR1 and CDR2: SGHDT, YYEEEE. The length of the CDR3 is 15 residues. The J segment lost 5 bases and the V segment lost 2 bases, leaving 1 base of the junction unmatched. The table lists this clone with a few counts. The antigen remains undetermined. The chain has TRBV5-6 and TRBJ2-2; 12 nucleotides match TRBD2. The source of this sequence is a man aged 50-59 years with gastric cancer. Sequences were derived from peripheral blood, sampled from a patient treated with photon-based radiotherapy. The CDR3 sequence is CASSLGLAGTGELFF. CDR3 DNA sequence: TGTGCCAGCAGCTTAGGACTAGCGGGAACCGGGGAGCTGTTTTTT.